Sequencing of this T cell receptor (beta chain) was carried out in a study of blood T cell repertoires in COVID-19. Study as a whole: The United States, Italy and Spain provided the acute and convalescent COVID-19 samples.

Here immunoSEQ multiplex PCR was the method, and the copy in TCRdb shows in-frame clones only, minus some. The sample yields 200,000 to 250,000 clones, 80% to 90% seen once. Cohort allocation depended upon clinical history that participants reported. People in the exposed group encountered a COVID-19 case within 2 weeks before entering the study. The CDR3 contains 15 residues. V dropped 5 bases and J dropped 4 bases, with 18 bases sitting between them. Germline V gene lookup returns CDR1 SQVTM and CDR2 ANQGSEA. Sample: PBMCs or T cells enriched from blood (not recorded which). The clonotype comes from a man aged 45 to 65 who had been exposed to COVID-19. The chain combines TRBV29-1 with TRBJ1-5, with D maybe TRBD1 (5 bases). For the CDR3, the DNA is TGCAGCGTTACCCTAAGCGGGGCCGGGAATCAGCCCCAGCATTTT. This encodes CSVTLSGAGNQPQHF.